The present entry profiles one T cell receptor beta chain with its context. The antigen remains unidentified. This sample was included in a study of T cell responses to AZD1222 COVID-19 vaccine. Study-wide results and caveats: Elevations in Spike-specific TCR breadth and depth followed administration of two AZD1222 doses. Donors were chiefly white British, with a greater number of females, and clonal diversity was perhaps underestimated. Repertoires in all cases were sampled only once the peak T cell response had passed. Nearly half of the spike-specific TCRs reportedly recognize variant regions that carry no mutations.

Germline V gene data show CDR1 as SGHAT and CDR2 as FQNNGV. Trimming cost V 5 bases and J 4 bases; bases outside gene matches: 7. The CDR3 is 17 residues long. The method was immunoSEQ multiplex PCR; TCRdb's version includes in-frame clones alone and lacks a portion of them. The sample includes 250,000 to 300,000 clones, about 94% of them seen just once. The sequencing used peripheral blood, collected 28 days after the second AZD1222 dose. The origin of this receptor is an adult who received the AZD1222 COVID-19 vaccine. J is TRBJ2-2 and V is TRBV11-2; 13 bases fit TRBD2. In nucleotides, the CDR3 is TGTGCCAGCAGCCCAAGGGGACTAGCGGGGTTCACCGGGGAGCTGTTTTTT. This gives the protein CASSPRGLAGFTGELFF.